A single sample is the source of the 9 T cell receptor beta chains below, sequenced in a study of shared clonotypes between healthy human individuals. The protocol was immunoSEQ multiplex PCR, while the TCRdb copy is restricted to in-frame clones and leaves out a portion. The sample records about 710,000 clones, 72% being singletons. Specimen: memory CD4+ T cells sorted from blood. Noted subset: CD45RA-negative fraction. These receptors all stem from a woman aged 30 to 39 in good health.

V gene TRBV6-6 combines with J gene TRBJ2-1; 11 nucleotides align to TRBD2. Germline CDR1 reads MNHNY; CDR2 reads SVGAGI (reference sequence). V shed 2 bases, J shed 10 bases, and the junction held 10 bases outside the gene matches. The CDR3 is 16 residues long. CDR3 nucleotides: TGTGCCAGCAGTTACGCCGGGACTAGCGGCACTGGGGAGCAGTTCTTC. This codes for CASSYAGTSGTGEQFF.

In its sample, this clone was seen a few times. The CDR3 protein is CASSPMGQRGIYEQYF. DNA of the CDR3: TGCGCCAGCAGCCCCATGGGACAGCGTGGGATCTACGAGCAGTACTTC. The chain links TRBV23-1 to TRBJ2-7, with 7 positions matching TRBD1. TRBV23-1 is an ORF; its function is uncertain. V was clipped by 6 bases and J by 3 bases; unmatched bases: 14. The CDR3 is 16 residues long.

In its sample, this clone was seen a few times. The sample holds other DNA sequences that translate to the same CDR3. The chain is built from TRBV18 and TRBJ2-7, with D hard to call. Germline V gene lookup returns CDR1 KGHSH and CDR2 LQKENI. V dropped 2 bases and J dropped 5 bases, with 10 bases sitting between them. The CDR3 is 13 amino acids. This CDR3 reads CASSPSAADEQYF. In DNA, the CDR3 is TGTGCCAGCTCACCAAGTGCTGCCGACGAGCAGTACTTC.

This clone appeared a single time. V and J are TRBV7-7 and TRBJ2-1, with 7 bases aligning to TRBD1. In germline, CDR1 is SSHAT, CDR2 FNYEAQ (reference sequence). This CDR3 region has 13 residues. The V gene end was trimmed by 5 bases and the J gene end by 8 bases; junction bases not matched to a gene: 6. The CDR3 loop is CASSTNRGHEQFF. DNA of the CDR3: TGTGCCAGCAGCACCAACAGGGGCCATGAGCAGTTCTTC.

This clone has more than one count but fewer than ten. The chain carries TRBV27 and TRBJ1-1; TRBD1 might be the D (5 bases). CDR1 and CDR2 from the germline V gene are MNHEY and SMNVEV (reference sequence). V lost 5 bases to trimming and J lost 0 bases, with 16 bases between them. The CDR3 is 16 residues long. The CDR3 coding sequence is TGTGCCAGCAGTGCCATTCGGACACTCATGAACACTGAAGCTTTCTTT. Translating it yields CASSAIRTLMNTEAFF.

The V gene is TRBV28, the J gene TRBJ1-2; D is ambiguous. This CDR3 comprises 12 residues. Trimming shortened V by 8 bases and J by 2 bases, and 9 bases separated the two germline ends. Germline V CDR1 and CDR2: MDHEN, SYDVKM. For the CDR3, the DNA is TGTGCCAGCCGACAACAGAACTATGGCTACACCTTC. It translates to CASRQQNYGYTF.

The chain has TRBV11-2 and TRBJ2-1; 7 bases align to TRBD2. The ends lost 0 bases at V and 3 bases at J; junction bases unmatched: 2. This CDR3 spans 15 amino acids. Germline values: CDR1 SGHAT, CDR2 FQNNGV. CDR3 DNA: TGTGCCAGCAGCTTAGAGTGGGAGGGCTACAATGAGCAGTTCTTC. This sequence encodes CASSLEWEGYNEQFF.

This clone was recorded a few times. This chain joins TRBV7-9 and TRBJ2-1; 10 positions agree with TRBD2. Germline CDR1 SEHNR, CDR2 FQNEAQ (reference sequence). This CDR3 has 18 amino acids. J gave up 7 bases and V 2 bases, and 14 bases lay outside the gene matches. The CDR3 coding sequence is TGTGCCAGCAGCTTACGGGCTCTAGCGGGAGCGATAGGGAATGAGCAGTTCTTC. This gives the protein CASSLRALAGAIGNEQFF.

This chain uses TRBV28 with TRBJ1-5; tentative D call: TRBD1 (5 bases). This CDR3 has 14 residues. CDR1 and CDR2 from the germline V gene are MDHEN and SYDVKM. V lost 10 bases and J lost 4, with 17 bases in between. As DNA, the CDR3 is TGTGCCACGGAGCGGGGGTCGCGGAATCAGCCCCAGCATTTT. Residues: CATERGSRNQPQHF.